The present T cell receptor beta chain was sequenced within a study of blood T cell repertoires in COVID-19. Whole-study context: Italy, Spain and the United States were the sources of the convalescent and acute COVID-19 samples.

Authors' analysis steps: From reference gene primer amplification, estimates of nucleated cell counts were derived. Only in-frame clones appear in the TCRdb table, and some are missing; sequencing was by immunoSEQ multiplex PCR. D and trimming come from the DNA, and the V and J calls and clone size come from that table. The sample comprises about 210,000 clones, 70% to 90% of which are singletons, and roughly 7.6% rests with the top ten. Sequencing was carried out using peripheral blood. The receptor comes from a woman in her fifties or sixties with active or convalescent COVID-19.

The CDR3 DNA reads TGCGCCAGCAGCTTGAGCGCGAAGGGACTAGAGCAGTTCTTC. It codes for CASSLSAKGLEQFF. V is TRBV5-1 and J is TRBJ2-1; 7 bases line up with TRBD2. CDR1 and CDR2 (germline): SGHRS, YFSETQ. The CDR3 is made up of 14 amino acids. V lost 1 base to trimming and J lost 10 bases; unmatched junction nucleotides: 8.